These T cell receptor beta chains were read from a single sample in a study of blood T cell repertoires in COVID-19. Sequencing was performed with immunoSEQ multiplex PCR; in TCRdb, only in-frame clones are kept and a portion is missing. The repertoire holds 200,000 to 250,000 clones, with about 87% as singletons. Sample: PBMCs or T cells enriched from blood (not recorded which). The receptors stem from a young woman who had been exposed to COVID-19. The CDR3 runs from the conserved cysteine through the conserved F or W. Only part of the rows carry a size: once, few, many, or a class if the clone is expanded.

j_call clone_size v_call cdr3_length cdr3_aa
TRBJ1-4 . TRBV6-5 14 CASNPRGKGEKLFF
TRBJ2-7 . TRBV6-5 12 CAISGRTYEQYF
TRBJ2-1 . TRBV3-1/TRBV3-2 14 CASSQDAASNEQFF
TRBJ2-5 . TRBV30 16 CALSREGLAGPETQYF
TRBJ2-1 . TRBV19 14 CASSIGTDYNEQFF
TRBJ2-7 . TRBV4-1 14 CASSQERPGYEQYF
TRBJ1-2 . TRBV18 16 CASLRLQGDRNYGYTF
TRBJ1-1 . TRBV11-2 14 CASSLVPGGSEAFF
TRBJ2-7 . TRBV5-5 15 CASSLTGAPTYEQYF
TRBJ1-2 . TRBV7-9 13 CASSLRALYGYTF
TRBJ2-2 . TRBV19 17 CASTSTSGVHRGGELFF
TRBJ2-2 . TRBV4-1 15 CASSQWAGGTGELFF
TRBJ1-2 . TRBV5-1 15 CASSGRATGPYGYTF
TRBJ2-1 . TRBV6-4 15 CASSELAGTHNEQFF
TRBJ1-5 once TRBV7-9 14 CASSRGTPDQPQHF
TRBJ1-2 . TRBV5-4 11 CASSRDYGYTF
TRBJ2-3 . TRBV3-1/TRBV3-2 15 CASSPLAVSTDTQYF
TRBJ1-2 . TRBV5-1 13 CASSLEQLDGYTF
TRBJ2-7 . TRBV9 14 CASSVGSRGGEQYF
TRBJ1-1 . TRBV28 15 CASSGQQGAYTEAFF
TRBJ2-2 . TRBV18 16 CASSQFSGRVVGELFF
TRBJ2-5 . TRBV19 14 CASSKGGRQETQYF
TRBJ2-1 . TRBV18 17 CASSPPGQGISYNEQFF
TRBJ1-2 . TRBV6-6 16 CASSYSNLGTAYGYTF
TRBJ1-5 few TRBV9 13 CASSVGNNQPQHF
TRBJ2-7 . TRBV18 13 CASSPNRQYEQYF
TRBJ2-5 . TRBV7-9 14 CASFKMDSQETQYF
TRBJ1-5 . TRBV5-1 15 CARGGDQGGNQPQHF
TRBJ2-1 . TRBV4-1 15 CASSLLGLPNNEQFF
TRBJ2-7 . TRBV7-9 12 CASSEQGNEQYF
TRBJ1-5 . TRBV28 16 CASSPWTGQGNQPQHF
TRBJ2-3 . TRBV9 19 CASSVAAQVEAGGTDTQYF
TRBJ2-2 few TRBV7-8 15 CASSSGQGNTGELFF
TRBJ2-7 . TRBV5-1 14 CASSLLTGAYEQYF
TRBJ2-2 . TRBV10-2 14 CASSEGGNTGELFF
TRBJ1-4 . TRBV28 12 CASKGVNEKLFF
TRBJ2-3 . TRBV5-1 15 CASSLAVTSADTQYF
TRBJ1-5 . TRBV30 14 CAWSWAYSNQPQHF
TRBJ1-4 . TRBV29-1 13 CSVEGQGRGLLFF
TRBJ2-1 . TRBV6-5 13 CASTSSGSGEQFF
TRBJ2-1 . TRBV15 17 CATSSGTSDQTYNEQFF
TRBJ1-1 . TRBV28 17 CASSLKEVYATNTEAFF
TRBJ1-1 . TRBV12-5 17 CASGFFPLPDRGSEAFF
TRBJ1-5 few TRBV28 15 CASSLGQGRDQPQHF
TRBJ2-7 . TRBV4-1 16 CASSHSTSGSSYEQYF
TRBJ2-1 . TRBV28 17 CASSFGRAGFSYNEQFF
TRBJ1-6 once TRBV30 14 CAWSVTRYNSPLHF
TRBJ1-1 once TRBV10-3 13 CAISEWAPQVAFF
TRBJ2-1 once TRBV7-9 17 CASSLEGLAGGYNEQFF
TRBJ2-2 . TRBV9 17 CASSPSPTGKNTGELFF
TRBJ1-6 few TRBV5-1 14 CASSYGTGESPLHF
TRBJ1-4 . TRBV7-9 15 CASSPPGQTNEKLFF
TRBJ1-4 . TRBV19 17 CASSIIFGGQRNEKLFF